This TCR beta chain appears in the sequencing data of a study of beta chain features in type 1 diabetes (dated by TCRdb to 2016 to 2019). For the wider study: Mean age, gender distribution, total cell number and subset yield were not different between patients and healthy donors. A total of 100 million to 110 million sorted cells were examined across all samples, and a strong correlation was observed between cell number per subset and RNA yield. Whereas all 30 or so donors provided naive and central memory subsets, regulatory and stem cell-like memory subsets were isolated from just 8 patients and about 8 healthy donors. In the study, TCRB repertoires of sorted circulating CD4+ T cell subsets from recently diagnosed type 1 diabetes patients were compared with those of matched healthy donors. The study at large found these results: PCR may preferentially amplify shorter templates, but because patient and control samples were amplified and corrected together, any resulting skew would affect both groups equally. Because cDNA was sequenced instead of genomic DNA, activated cells with high expression could be over-represented, although the groups did not differ in activation or CD3 levels. Patients with type 1 diabetes made fewer insertions and deleted more nucleotides at VDJ recombination sites, implying thymic rearrangement abnormalities. Because the HLA sub-analyses included only small numbers of individuals, any influence of HLA type on TCRB rearrangement was left unresolved. In all four CD4+ subsets, TCRB CDR3 length was moderately but significantly shorter in type 1 diabetes patients. Naive, central memory and regulatory TCRB repertoires appeared to be more alike among patients than among healthy donors.

All of the isolated RNA was reverse transcribed with the High Capacity cDNA Reverse Transcription Kit, so expressed TCRB transcripts were sequenced. Deep immunoSEQ sequencing was performed on naive, central memory and regulatory T cell samples, with an average of around 3.4 million total reads per sample. Sorted cells were lysed in RLT buffer and RNA was extracted with DNase-treated RNeasy Micro or Mini kits, depending on cell number. To prevent cross-contamination, every cell subset was processed on its own, while patient and healthy donor samples were processed together. TCRB sequences were amplified from cDNA with the immunoSEQ multiplex PCR, producing 87-bp fragments spanning the CDR3 region. The amplicons were sequenced using the Illumina HiSeq platform. The authors processed their data as follows. Synthetic template baselines were used to correct PCR bias computationally, reads within Hamming distance 2 were collapsed together, and singletons that could not be merged were discarded. By aligning reads against IMGT, V, D and J genes, CDR3 length, and insertions or deletions at six rearrangement sites were assigned. Clonotype counts were normalized to sorted cell number within each subset before computing true diversity and Gini coefficients with the tcR R package. The overlap coefficient, calculated on TCRB nucleotide sequences, was used to measure repertoire sharing. The immuneACCESS repertoire file appears here via TCRdb, limited to in-frame rearrangements. These files lack a portion of the clones; in checked studies, under half of the deficit traces to unresolved V genes, and the cause of the others is not known. Clonal size and the V and J genes are those of that table, whereas D and trimming came from the DNA. Within this sample are about 150,000 clones, with about 8.1% of them counted one time only. Together, the top ten hold 0.55% to 0.75% of the sample.

Each donor gave one peripheral blood draw, averaging approximately 120 mL, which was collected into heparinised tubes. A BD FACSAria II and a panel including CD45RO, CCR7, CD25, CD127, CD95 and CD27 were used to sort naive, central memory, regulatory and stem cell-like memory CD4+ T cells. All sorted populations exceeded 95% purity. PBMCs were separated immediately by Lymphoprep density gradient centrifugation and were stained directly, without being cultured. So that batch effects would be minimized, each experiment stained and sorted samples in pairs, pairing one healthy donor with one patient. This clone was found a few times. Its antigen is not yet known. Within one base of it there is no much larger clone, and no base qualities were kept. The sequencing sample was made of central memory CD4+ T cells from blood. This sequence was found in a man aged 18 to 30 in good health.

The CDR3 protein is CAGRPADHAAYEQYF. The DNA is as follows: TGTGCCGGGCGTCCCGCTGACCACGCCGCCTACGAGCAGTACTTC. The V gene is TRBV9 and the J gene is TRBJ2-5; no D gene call is confident. The J call is in doubt because the DNA end fits TRBJ2-7 better. As encoded in the germline V gene, CDR1 is SGDLS while CDR2 is YYNGEE. CDR3 length: 15 amino acids, cysteine to phenylalanine. Left in the record is the CDR3 DNA by itself, 45 bases read in frame from the first base.